The rows below give T cell receptor beta chains drawn from one sample of a study of shared T cell receptors in the human thymus. Sequencing used immunoSEQ multiplex PCR; TCRdb keeps in-frame clones, though not all of them. This table holds 640,000 or so clones, about 89% found once. Another study also made use of these data, one on human thymus T cells.

The sample consisted of thymocytes. The receptors shown here come from a boy in the first two years of life with a congenital heart defect. Each CDR3 is given with its conserved first and last residue. Each record gives: V gene, clone size, D gene, J gene, CDR3 DNA, CDR3 protein. D genes are given only for firm matches. Size is stated for part of the rows, as once, few or many counts, or as a class when the clone is expanded.

TRBV6-1	.	TRBD1	TRBJ1-5	TGTGCCAGCAGTGATGGACAGGGGGGGAACAATCAGCCCCAGCATTTT	CASSDGQGGNNQPQHF
TRBV4-3	.	TRBD2	TRBJ2-1	TGCGCCAGCAGCCAAGGTTTAGCGGGCCGCTCCTACAATGAGCAGTTCTTC	CASSQGLAGRSYNEQFF
TRBV6-5	.	.	TRBJ2-3	TGTGCCAGCAGTACCTCAGGGGTAGATACGCAGTATTTT	CASSTSGVDTQYF
TRBV29-1	.	TRBD1	TRBJ2-7	TGCAGCGTCGCCGCGGACAGGGGCTACGAGCAGTACTTC	CSVAADRGYEQYF
TRBV4-1	once	.	TRBJ1-5	TGCGCCAGCAGCCAAACCCGACAGACCGGTAGCAATCAGCCCCAGCATTTT	CASSQTRQTGSNQPQHF
TRBV7-9	.	.	TRBJ1-1	TGTGCCAGCAGCACAACAGAGAACACTGAAGCTTTCTTT	CASSTTENTEAFF
TRBV2	.	TRBD2	TRBJ2-2	TGTGCCAGCATGGGGGACGGGGGGGCTACCGGGGAGCTGTTTTTT	CASMGDGGATGELFF
TRBV27	.	TRBD1	TRBJ2-5	TGTGCCAGCGCACAGGGGGCGTTGGAGACCCAGTACTTC	CASAQGALETQYF
TRBV27	.	TRBD2	TRBJ2-3	TGTGCCAGCAGTTTTTCTCTAGCGGGAGCTAGCACAGATACGCAGTATTTT	CASSFSLAGASTDTQYF
TRBV2	.	TRBD1	TRBJ1-2	TGTGCCAGCAATGAAGACAGGGCCCTCTATGGCTACACCTTC	CASNEDRALYGYTF
TRBV28	.	TRBD1	TRBJ2-3	TGTGCCAGCAGTTTGTGGGACAGGGCCCAAGATACGCAGTATTTT	CASSLWDRAQDTQYF
TRBV4-3	few	.	TRBJ1-2	TGCGCCAGCAGCCAAGGATATGGCTCAGGGGCCTATGGCTACACCTTC	CASSQGYGSGAYGYTF
TRBV27	.	.	TRBJ2-4	TGTGCCAGGAATAGAGGGCTAGCCAAAAACATTCAGTACTTC	CARNRGLAKNIQYF
TRBV10-3	.	TRBD1	TRBJ1-4	TGTGCCATCAGCCCAGGATACAGGGGGCAATCCGGCCGGTGGGAAAAACTGTTTTTT	CAISPGYRGQSGRWEKLFF
TRBV2	.	TRBD2	TRBJ2-4	TGTGCCAGCAGTGGACCGGGACTAGCGGGAGGAGCCAAAAACATTCAGTACTTC	CASSGPGLAGGAKNIQYF